The 9 T cell receptor beta chains reported below all come from one sample, sequenced in a study of T cell responses to AZD1222 COVID-19 vaccine. TCRdb keeps only in-frame clones here, not all; method: immunoSEQ multiplex PCR. The data show 80,000 to 100,000 clones, about 89% seen once. The sequences come from peripheral blood, collected 28 days after the second AZD1222 dose. The source is an adult who received the AZD1222 COVID-19 vaccine.

V gene TRBV28 combines with J gene TRBJ2-7, with TRBD2 matching over 9 bases. The CDR3 contains 15 residues. Germline trimming cut 3 bases from V and 2 bases from J; bases unmatched to any gene: 5. Germline CDR1 reads MDHEN; CDR2 reads SYDVKM. CDR3 sequence (DNA): TGTGCCAGCAGTTTCCGGGCTAGCGGGGCCTACGAGCAGTACTTC. Translating gives CASSFRASGAYEQYF.

This rearrangement joins TRBV29-1 to TRBJ1-3, with D tentatively TRBD1 (6 bases). There are 13 residues in the CDR3. Germline V gene lookup returns CDR1 SQVTM and CDR2 ANQGSEA. Trimming pared 7 bases from V and 1 base from J, leaving 11 bases between. The CDR3 is CSATGWSGNTIYF. The CDR3 DNA follows: TGCAGCGCCACAGGGTGGTCTGGAAACACCATATATTTT. Using reference TRBV29-1 and TRBJ1-3 for the parts outside the CDR3, the full variable domain is SAVISQKPSRDICQRGTSLTIQCQVDSQVTMMFWYRQQPGQSLTLIATANQGSEATYESGFVIDKFPISRPNLTFSTLTVSNMSPEDSSIYLCSATGWSGNTIYFGEGSWLTVV.

The V and J genes are TRBV2 and TRBJ2-1; D is possibly TRBD2 (5 bases). The CDR3 length is 13 residues. Trimming took off 5 bases at V and 9 bases at J, with 14 bases between the two ends. Germline CDR1 reads SNHLY; CDR2 reads FYNNEI. CDR3: CASSKLELGEQFF. The CDR3 DNA sequence: TGTGCCAGCAGTAAACTAGAATTAGGTGAGCAGTTCTTC.

The chain joins TRBV18 to TRBJ2-7; perhaps TRBD2 as D (6 bases). V lost 2 bases, J lost 1 base, and 12 bases lay in between. CDR3 length: 15 amino acids. Germline CDR1 and CDR2: KGHSH and LQKENI. CDR3 bases: TGTGCCAGCTCACCAGGGACTGGGTCATCCTACGAGCAGTACTTC. Translating gives CASSPGTGSSYEQYF.

This sequence joins TRBV2 and TRBJ2-1; D uncertain. Germline-derived CDR1 and CDR2 are SNHLY and FYNNEI. The CDR3 is 18 amino acids. Trimming removed 2 bases at V and 6 bases at J, with 23 bases between. The CDR3 region has the DNA TGTGCCAGCAGTGAATATCCCCCCCGGCGGAAGAATAGCAATGAGCAGTTCTTC. It codes for CASSEYPPRRKNSNEQFF.

CDR3 nucleotides: TGTGCCATCAGTGACGGACAGGGGACTGAAGCTTTCTTT. This codes for CAISDGQGTEAFF. The chain carries TRBV10-3 and TRBJ1-1; 9 bases are shared with TRBD1. Germline V gene lookup returns CDR1 ENHRY and CDR2 SYGVKD. V gave up 3 bases and J gave up 5 bases; unmatched junction bases: 1. This CDR3 has 13 residues.

This rearrangement joins TRBV4-1 to TRBJ2-7, with D perhaps TRBD2 (5 bases). Germline CDR1 reads MGHRA; CDR2 reads YSYEKL. With 1 base removed from V and 3 bases from J, the gap between germline ends came to 16 bases. The CDR3 is 16 amino acids. CDR3 residues: CASSQGGHLFGYEQYF. As DNA, the CDR3 is TGCGCCAGCAGCCAAGGAGGGCATCTATTTGGCTACGAGCAGTACTTC.

The chain combines TRBV28 with TRBJ1-1, with D possibly being TRBD1 (5 bases). Germline lookup yields CDR1 MDHEN and CDR2 SYDVKM. V lost 2 bases to trimming and J lost 0 bases, with 10 bases between them. The CDR3 is 15 amino acids. CDR3 DNA: TGTGCCAGCAGTTTAAGTCCAGGGCTGAACACTGAAGCTTTCTTT. Encoded protein: CASSLSPGLNTEAFF.

The chain employs TRBV6-1 and TRBJ1-2, with 9 positions matching TRBD1. Germline values: CDR1 MNHNS, CDR2 SASEGT. V lost 2 bases to trimming and J lost 11 bases; unmatched junction nucleotides: 3. The CDR3 totals 12 residues. CDR3 nucleotide sequence: TGTGCCAGCAGTGAAATGGGACAGGGTTACACCTTC. Translating it yields CASSEMGQGYTF.